This entry is about one T cell receptor (beta chain). Its target is not known. This sample was taken from a study of cytomegalovirus exposure and HLA in healthy donors. The PCR had 60 Vbeta and 13 Jbeta primers. Assay: immunoSEQ multiplex PCR; the TCRdb copy retains only in-frame clones and omits some. The sample has about 150,000 clones, 75% to 90% seen once. Overall study results and limits: The study assumed roughly uniform donor sequencing depth for presence/absence analyses.

CDR3 length: 15 amino acids. The trim removed 2 bases at V and 3 bases at J, leaving 4 bases unmatched. The germline V gene has CDR1 MDHEN and CDR2 SYDVKM. The clonotype originates from a young woman in good health and CMV-seronegative. The sequenced material came from PBMCs. The J gene is TRBJ2-4, the V gene TRBV28, with 7 bases identical to TRBD1. CDR3 loop: CASSLTGDRKNIQYF. The CDR3 bases are TGTGCCAGCAGTTTAACAGGGGACCGCAAAAACATTCAGTACTTC. The whole variable domain, remainder taken from reference TRBV28 and TRBJ2-4, is DVKVTQSSRYLVKRTGEKVFLECVQDMDHENMFWYRQDPGLGLRLIYFSYDVKMKEKGDIPEGYSVSREKKERFSLILESASTNQTSMYLCASSLTGDRKNIQYFGAGTRLSVL.